This TCR beta chain was obtained from a study of OX40 agonist ivuxolimab in advanced cancers. Looking at the study overall: Patients with hepatocellular carcinoma, melanoma, renal cell or head and neck cancer made up the dose-escalation patients. The dose-escalation cohort was around 83% male, with a mean age of approximately 62 years, ranging roughly 20 to 80.

Patients with autoimmune history or systemic immunosuppression were excluded. CDR1 is SEHNR, CDR2 FQNEAQ, per germline (reference sequence). The V segment lost 5 bases and the J segment 6 bases; nucleotides outside the gene matches: 11. The CDR3 loop spans 16 amino acids. TCRdb keeps only in-frame clones here, not all; method: immunoSEQ multiplex PCR. The sample has tens of thousands of clones; roughly 84% are singletons. This clonotype originated in an adult with an advanced solid tumor such as melanoma, head and neck, liver or kidney cancer. The chain couples TRBV7-9 to TRBJ1-2, with 11 bases aligning to TRBD1. Here the sequenced sample was CD4+ or CD8+ T cells sorted from blood, taken in a trial of the OX40 agonist ivuxolimab. The CDR3 bases are TGTGCCAGCAGCGTTCCCGGGACAGGGGGACCTCATGGCTACACCTTC. This sequence encodes CASSVPGTGGPHGYTF.